This entry describes one T cell receptor (beta chain). Its specificity is unknown. This CDR3 is missing its conserved last phenylalanine or tryptophan, likely due to a read error. This sample is part of a study of tumor-infiltrating lymphocytes in primary liver carcinoma. Study details: The patients included men and women who were aged 30 to 69 years. Findings and caveats of the study: The proportion of top clones found throughout all five tumor regions was only about 7.5-24%.

The CDR3 loop spans 15 amino acids. V dropped 3 bases and J dropped 3 bases, with 15 bases sitting between them. Germline V gene data show CDR1 as LGHNA and CDR2 as YNFKEQ. The input was approximately 500 ng total RNA; TCR beta cDNA was made from it with a constant-region primer. Three rounds of nested multiplex PCR with slightly modified ARM-PCR produced TCR beta libraries. Both of the initial two PCR rounds ran for around 9 cycles and employed TRBV1-TRBV30 forward primers alongside a C-beta reverse primer. TCRdb analysed the multiplex PCR reads with MiXCR anew, one entry per CDR3 protein. The data hold 100,000 to 120,000 distinct CDR3 sequences, with roughly 80% observed a single time. Total RNA and DNA came together from approximately 20-30 mg of bulk tissue without cell sorting.

Sequenced sample: liver tumor tissue from sampling region 3. Sample subset: tumor region T3, left-lateral pole. This chain links TRBV4-2 with TRBJ2-7; D not certain. The clonotype was recovered from a man in his forties or fifties with primary liver carcinoma and hepatitis B virus infection. Written as DNA, the CDR3 is TGTGCCAGCAGCCAGGATCGGGCGGTAAGCTACGAGCAGTACTTA. Translated: CASSQDRAVSYEQYL.